The present entry profiles one T cell receptor (beta chain) with its context. No antigen is known for it. No clone much larger than this one lies a single base away; base qualities are absent. This specimen comes from a study of cytomegalovirus exposure and HLA in healthy donors (dated by TCRdb to between 2016 and 2019). Regarding the research as a whole: An earlier analysis of some 550 of the donors reported 250 to 300 Gb of sequence data and 117 million unique TCR beta sequences from about 180 million T cells. HLA typing included class I and class II loci at four-digit resolution. Among the roughly 390 genotyped donors, roughly 80% belonged to the genetic ancestry cluster associated with self-reported Caucasian donors. Rather than drawing on any new phenotypic data, the later analysis identified candidate immune exposures from TCR beta sequences and the way those sequences occurred across donors. All discovery cohort repertoires had been generated on a single sequencing platform. The study used immunosequencing to profile the T cell repertoires of 670 or so subjects and linked those repertoires to cytomegalovirus serostatus. Typing coverage differed by locus: A, B, C, DRB1 and DQB1 were typed in about 620-640 donors, DQA1 in about 560, DPA1 in some 600, and DPB1 in 472. In a later genetic analysis, genome-wide SNP genotypes for 398 of the 666 donors were used, and that subset was treated as a discovery cohort. An earlier analysis of approximately 580 of the donors used high-throughput TCR beta sequencing to judge whether each TCR beta V gene segment behaved as functional or pseudogenic. A separate validation cohort of more than 100 different subjects was used in addition to the 666-subject first cohort. The study combined high-throughput TCR immunosequencing, statistical association of individual TCRs with disease status, and machine learning to predict cytomegalovirus infection status. Alongside the repertoire data, information on donor age, sex, ethnicity and CMV serostatus was compiled. The study was designed to test whether signatures of past pathogen exposure could be identified by cataloging public T cell receptors. An early release that covered about 600 HLA-typed donors contained approximately 290 gigabases of sequencing data and 80 million or so unique TCR sequences. Four to six DR-DQ haplotypes were handled as single units for association and clustering, since linkage in the cohort was strong. Across 300 to 400 genotyped donors of the cohort, an average of roughly 200,000 unique TCR beta nucleotide sequences per donor were sequenced, and 15% to 20% of those sequences were non-productive. To study patterns of TCR occurrence, a later analysis re-analyzed previously published TCR beta repertoires from 700 or so donors and added high-resolution HLA genotyping. The study at large found these results: A total of about 150 TCR beta chains were listed by the study as associated with cytomegalovirus. In a later analysis, HLA-associated TCR beta chains showed more clonal expansion and lower generation probabilities than non-associated chains that were equally common. In a later genetic analysis, fewer N-insertions in productive TCRs were reported among donors in an Asian-associated ancestry cluster than the 666-donor mean. According to a later analysis, TCR association rates differed among HLA loci, with DRB1 alleles showing the most associated TCRs and HLA-C alleles showing the fewest. Cytomegalovirus status was reported to be diagnosed by the classifier with high specificity and sensitivity in both the original and validation cohorts. Linkage disequilibrium might explain the correlated functional status among segregating V segments, but an unknown experimental factor could not be excluded. The sequencing pipeline was judged likely to have produced a cluster of highly shared sequence variants as a technical artifact. In an earlier analysis of 587 of the donors, most TCR beta V segments appeared in productive rearrangements about 90% or about 30% of the time, broadly matching IMGT annotations. Because counts were too low, 15 or so rarely observed V segments, including chromosome 9 orphons, were excluded from the earlier analysis of a few hundred of the donors. When HLA alleles, especially DR and DQ, strongly co-occurred, TCR associations were difficult to assign to individual alleles. Specific HLA alleles were associated with some 15,000 TCR beta sequences at a false discovery rate of 0.05 in a later analysis. Some IMGT-functional V segments, including TRBV6-2 and TRBV6-3, could not be distinguished by the 87-base-pair reads and were therefore excluded. In vitro tests confirmed that a few of the cytomegalovirus-associated TCR beta chains recognize cytomegalovirus antigens. Sequencing depth was assumed to be roughly uniform across donors in the presence/absence analyses, though that assumption may not hold. Most TCR sequences were observed very rarely across donors, whereas some public TCRs were present in many individuals. It was suggested by the authors that the approach could potentially be generalized to other disease states and immunological phenotypes. A later analysis reported that several top co-occurrence clusters appeared linked to parvovirus B19, influenza, CMV and Epstein-Barr virus. In a later genetic analysis, a missense DCLRE1C variant was associated with V-gene and J-gene trimming of TCR beta chains, and the association was replicated in an independent cohort. Because HLA typing was missing for some donors at each locus, association tests included only the typed subset. A further reported finding was that TCR beta sequences accurately predicted the HLA-A and HLA-B alleles for most subjects in the first cohort. In a later analysis, most CMV-associated TCR beta chains were found to appear HLA-restricted, with HLA associations seemingly driven largely by CMV exposure. The cohort was sequenced for TCR beta chains only, and without alpha or paired-chain data the features that could be detected were limited. For the cohort, immune exposure information was limited to CMV serostatus.

The cohort comprised around 690 healthy bone marrow donors. Cohort members were all nominally healthy when sampled, although unrecorded immune exposures were likely present. The donor tested CMV seropositive and was one of the 289 seropositive cohort members. Each donor provided a peripheral blood sample, and peripheral blood mononuclear cells were used for TCR beta sequencing. The Qiagen DNeasy Blood Extraction Kit was used to extract genomic DNA from the blood cell samples. Library construction relied on the immunoSEQ multiplex PCR assay. For the multiplex PCR, a mixture combining 60 forward primers for TCR Vbeta segments and 13 reverse primers for TCR Jbeta segments was used. The CDR3 region of rearranged TCR beta genes was amplified from genomic DNA with a multiplex PCR assay. On the Illumina HiSeq System, the amplified TCR beta libraries were sequenced as 87-base-pair reads. The published analysis was carried out like this. In a later analysis, about 80 million unique TCR beta chains were counted across the 500 to 850 repertoires, and around 10 million of these chains were shared by at least two donors. A nearest-neighbor algorithm error-corrected the raw reads and collapsed the reads into unique sequences, merging closely related sequences to remove PCR and sequencing errors. To assign V, D and J gene segments, CDR3 sequences were aligned to IMGT reference sequences. For a sequence to be retained, a match of at least six nucleotides was required to both a V gene segment and a J gene segment. Rearrangements were classified as productive when the CDR3 lacked stop codons and remained in frame with V and J, and all other rearrangements were classified as non-productive. Following IMGT convention, CDR3 was defined as the stretch from the second conserved V-encoded cysteine to the conserved J-encoded phenylalanine. The earlier analysis of more than 450 of the donors excluded sequences that lacked an unambiguous match to a single V gene segment. An earlier analysis of several hundred of the donors called V segments functional above 56.7% productive rearrangements and segregating when the between-donor standard deviation exceeded 5%. To diagnose cytomegalovirus status from the catalog of TCR beta chain sequences, a statistical classification framework was built. V and J gene assignment, in a later analysis, came from comparing TCR nucleotide sequences with IMGT/GENE-DB human TR gene sequences. In a later analysis, CDR3 sequences and most-parsimonious VDJ recombination scenarios were assigned using the TCRdist pipeline. A later analysis defined each TCR beta chain by its CDR3 amino acid sequence plus V-gene family, and excluded reads lacking a unique V-gene family. In a later analysis, 500 to 650 highly shared, low-generation-probability nucleotide sequences were removed to address suspected cross-contamination and a sequencing artifact. For each public chain, a later analysis derived a clonal expansion index from normalized ranks of inferred template counts within each repertoire. A later analysis computed generation probabilities with a VDJ recombination model fitted to out-of-frame rearrangements, and checked the results against IGoR. Hypergeometric tests were used in a later analysis to score TCR-TCR, TCR-HLA and TCR-CMV co-occurrence, with a repertoire-size bias correction applied to the TCR pairs. To estimate false discovery rates, a later analysis permuted the HLA or CMV assignments 20 times. In a later analysis, co-occurring TCRs were grouped using DBSCAN, with TCRdist sequence similarity added in when clustering inside HLA-allele-positive subsets. For co-occurrence clustering, repertoires with fewer than 30,000 or more than 120,000 public chains were excluded, along with about five repertoires with anomalous nucleotide sharing. TCRdb stores this immuneACCESS table with in-frame sequences only. Part of the clones is absent; in the studies checked, under half of the shortfall reflects unresolved V genes, and no reason is known for the rest. That table gives V, J and clone size, and the DNA gave D and trimming. Counted in this sample were under 200,000 clones; around 85% of them appeared once. The ten largest clones capture 6.3% of the sample.

Unmatched junction bases come to 6, with V trimmed by 9 bases and J by 0 bases. The CDR3, cysteine through phenylalanine, is 14 amino acids long. Only CDR3 DNA is held: 42 bases, read in frame from base 1. CDR1 and CDR2 were assigned from the germline V gene as MDHEN and SYDVKM. The source is a middle-aged man in good health and CMV-seropositive. The material sequenced was PBMCs. This chain is built from TRBV28 and TRBJ2-7, with 9 bases in between that match TRBD1. The DNA sequence is as follows: TGTGCCAGAAATACAGGGGGCCTCTCCTACGAGCAGTACTTC. This codes for CARNTGGLSYEQYF. Beyond the CDR3, the reference TRBV28 and TRBJ2-7 genes provide the residues; the full variable domain reads: DVKVTQSSRYLVKRTGEKVFLECVQDMDHENMFWYRQDPGLGLRLIYFSYDVKMKEKGDIPEGYSVSREKKERFSLILESASTNQTSMYLCARNTGGLSYEQYFGPGTRLTVT.